A selection of T cell receptor beta chains follows, all from one sample in a study of blood T cell repertoires in COVID-19. TCRdb's table, derived via immunoSEQ multiplex PCR, lists solely in-frame clones and lacks some. Of about 200,000 clones listed, about nine tenths were seen once; the top ten hold around 7%. Sequenced material: peripheral blood. All receptors come from a man aged 35 to 55 with acute or convalescent COVID-19. The CDR3 runs from the conserved cysteine through the conserved F or W. Each record gives: J gene, clone size, D gene, V gene, CDR3 protein, CDR3 DNA. The D gene is left open where the match is weak. Clone size is stated in some rows and not others, as once, few, many or a class when expanded.

TRBJ2-7,NA,TRBD1,TRBV27,CASSLSMTGPEQYF,TGTGCCAGCAGTTTATCGATGACAGGGCCCGAGCAGTACTTC
TRBJ2-1,NA,TRBD1,TRBV24-1,CATSDYRDRGYNEQFF,TGTGCCACCAGTGATTACCGGGACAGGGGCTACAATGAGCAGTTCTTC
TRBJ2-3,NA,TRBD1,TRBV6-5,CASSTRDSNTDTQYF,TGTGCCAGCAGTACTCGGGACAGCAACACAGATACGCAGTATTTT
TRBJ2-2,NA,TRBD1,TRBV19,CASRPTGQGPGELFF,TGTGCCAGTAGGCCGACGGGACAGGGGCCCGGGGAGCTGTTTTTT
TRBJ2-5,NA,TRBD2,TRBV10-3,CAISLGLAGAAQETQYF,TGTGCCATCAGCCTGGGACTAGCGGGGGCGGCCCAAGAGACCCAGTACTTC
TRBJ1-5,once,TRBD1,TRBV3-1/TRBV3-2,CASSPGQGPPSNQPQHF,TGTGCCAGCAGCCCGGGACAGGGGCCCCCCAGCAATCAGCCCCAGCATTTT
TRBJ1-1,NA,TRBD1,TRBV27,CASSLRGQGWFTEAFF,TGTGCCAGCAGTTTAAGGGGGCAGGGCTGGTTCACTGAAGCTTTCTTT
TRBJ1-5,NA,NA,TRBV30,CAWSVNNQPQHF,TGTGCCTGGAGTGTCAATAATCAGCCCCAGCATTTT
TRBJ2-5,NA,NA,TRBV5-8,CASSSGVGETQYF,TGTGCCAGCAGCTCGGGAGTTGGGGAGACCCAGTACTTC
TRBJ2-1,NA,TRBD2,TRBV6-5,CASSYSSGGAGEQFF,TGTGCCAGCAGTTACTCTAGCGGGGGGGCGGGTGAGCAGTTCTTC
TRBJ1-5,NA,NA,TRBV28,CASSSVYSNQPQHF,TGTGCCAGCAGTTCCGTTTATAGCAATCAGCCCCAGCATTTT
TRBJ2-4,NA,NA,TRBV29-1,CSVGEGGKNIQYF,TGCAGCGTTGGGGAGGGGGGCAAAAACATTCAGTACTTC
TRBJ1-2,NA,TRBD1,TRBV28,CASSSPTPDRGLASNYGYTF,TGTGCCAGCAGTTCACCTACCCCCGACAGGGGGCTCGCGAGTAACTATGGCTACACCTTC
TRBJ1-1,NA,TRBD1,TRBV3-1/TRBV3-2,CASSRDREGTEAFF,TGTGCCAGCAGCCGGGACAGGGAAGGCACTGAAGCTTTCTTT
TRBJ1-5,once,NA,TRBV6-5,CASSYSDSGGQHF,TGTGCCAGCAGTTACTCCGACAGTGGAGGGCAGCATTTT
TRBJ1-2,NA,NA,TRBV30,CAWSLRGGPGGGYTF,TGTGCCTGGAGCCTGAGGGGAGGGCCGGGCGGAGGCTACACCTTC
TRBJ1-1,NA,NA,TRBV19,CASSIGRGAGEAFF,TGTGCCAGTAGTATTGGCCGGGGAGCGGGTGAAGCTTTCTTT
TRBJ2-2,NA,TRBD1,TRBV5-4,CASSLGTGGSGELFF,TGTGCCAGCAGCTTGGGGACAGGGGGCTCCGGGGAGCTGTTTTTT
TRBJ1-2,NA,NA,TRBV28,CASSLSTDYGYTF,TGTGCCAGCAGTCTTAGTACCGACTATGGCTACACCTTC
TRBJ2-7,NA,NA,TRBV29-1,CSAGTGDYEQYF,TGCAGCGCCGGGACTGGGGACTACGAGCAGTACTTC
TRBJ1-2,few,NA,TRBV7-9,CASSFAGNYGYTF,TGTGCCAGCAGCTTTGCAGGAAACTATGGCTACACCTTC
TRBJ2-7,NA,NA,TRBV7-9,CASSRQGSSSYEQYF,TGTGCCAGCAGCCGTCAGGGGTCCAGCTCCTACGAGCAGTACTTC
TRBJ2-7,NA,TRBD2,TRBV11-2,CASSLERGGSITYEQYF,TGTGCCAGCAGCTTAGAGCGGGGGGGCAGTATAACCTACGAGCAGTACTTC
TRBJ1-1,NA,NA,TRBV11-2,CATTSSLNTEAFF,TGTGCCACGACCTCTAGCCTGAACACTGAAGCTTTCTTT
TRBJ2-2,NA,NA,TRBV6-5,CASSLGQGGTGELFF,TGTGCCAGCAGTCTTGGACAGGGAGGGACCGGGGAGCTGTTTTTT
TRBJ1-3,NA,NA,TRBV9,CASSVGHTSSGNTIYF,TGTGCCAGCAGCGTAGGTCACACAAGCTCTGGAAACACCATATATTTT
TRBJ1-2,NA,TRBD1,TRBV15,CATSRTSTGSISLGYTF,TGTGCCACCAGCAGGACTTCGACAGGGTCAATCTCCCTTGGCTACACCTTC
TRBJ1-6,NA,NA,TRBV4-1,CASSQVGSGYNSPLHF,TGCGCCAGCAGCCAAGTGGGGTCGGGGTATAATTCACCCCTCCACTTT
TRBJ1-4,few,NA,TRBV7-9,CASAKERANEKLFF,TGTGCCAGCGCGAAGGAGAGAGCTAATGAAAAACTGTTTTTT
TRBJ2-1,NA,NA,TRBV6-1,CASSEASQGYNEQFF,TGTGCCAGCAGTGAAGCGTCGCAGGGGTACAATGAGCAGTTCTTC
TRBJ1-2,NA,NA,TRBV27,CASSSRQGNYGYTF,TGTGCCAGCAGTTCCCGGCAGGGCAACTATGGCTACACCTTC
TRBJ2-3,NA,TRBD2,TRBV3-1/TRBV3-2,CASSPSGGTDTQYF,TGTGCCAGCAGCCCTAGCGGGGGAACAGATACGCAGTATTTT
TRBJ1-5,NA,NA,TRBV3-1/TRBV3-2,CASSQGTGRGNQPQHF,TGTGCCAGCAGCCAAGGAACGGGAAGGGGCAATCAGCCCCAGCATTTT
TRBJ2-3,NA,TRBD1,TRBV5-5,CASSPGQGTDTQYF,TGTGCCAGCAGCCCAGGACAGGGCACAGATACGCAGTATTTT
TRBJ2-7,NA,NA,TRBV5-1,CASSLAGTNAYEQYF,TGCGCCAGCAGCTTGGCCGGGACAAACGCCTACGAGCAGTACTTC
TRBJ2-5,NA,TRBD1,TRBV19,CASSIGTGTAGETQYF,TGTGCCAGTAGCATAGGGACCGGGACAGCCGGGGAGACCCAGTACTTC
TRBJ2-7,NA,NA,TRBV6-5,CASQDRYTEQYF,TGTGCCAGCCAAGACAGATATACCGAGCAGTACTTC
TRBJ1-2,NA,NA,TRBV11-2,CASSRGYYGYTF,TGTGCCAGCAGCAGGGGGTACTATGGCTACACCTTC
TRBJ2-7,NA,TRBD2,TRBV7-9,CASSSGLAGGNEQYF,TGTGCCAGCAGCTCGGGACTAGCGGGGGGGAACGAGCAGTACTTC
TRBJ2-5,NA,TRBD2,TRBV4-1,CASSPRLAQMETQYF,TGCGCCAGCAGCCCCCGACTAGCCCAGATGGAGACCCAGTACTTC
TRBJ2-1,NA,NA,TRBV7-9,CASNTATYNEQFF,TGTGCCAGTAATACAGCTACCTACAATGAGCAGTTCTTC
TRBJ2-7,NA,TRBD1,TRBV14,CASRRTGSYEQYF,TGTGCCAGCAGACGGACAGGGTCCTACGAGCAGTACTTC
TRBJ1-2,once,TRBD1,TRBV28,CASSLRTGGEFYGYTF,TGTGCCAGCAGTTTACGAACAGGGGGGGAATTCTATGGCTACACCTTC
TRBJ2-1,once,NA,TRBV7-2,CASSLGVGFEQFF,TGTGCCAGCAGCTTAGGCGTGGGCTTTGAGCAGTTCTTC
TRBJ1-6,NA,NA,TRBV5-6,CASSSLQNSPLHF,TGTGCCAGCAGCTCCCTACAGAATTCCCCCCTCCACTTT
TRBJ1-2,NA,TRBD1,TRBV5-8,CASSLSPTGNYGYTF,TGTGCCAGCAGCTTGTCCCCGACAGGGAACTATGGCTACACCTTC
TRBJ2-5,NA,TRBD2,TRBV5-4,CASSFRSGGAKETQYF,TGTGCCAGCAGCTTTAGAAGCGGGGGGGCCAAGGAGACCCAGTACTTC
TRBJ1-2,NA,TRBD1,TRBV7-9,CASKRGQNGYTF,TGTGCCAGCAAGAGGGGACAGAATGGCTACACCTTC
TRBJ1-1,NA,NA,TRBV28,CASTFLSRATEAFF,TGTGCCAGCACATTTTTATCACGCGCCACTGAAGCTTTCTTT
TRBJ1-5,few,NA,TRBV10-3,CAIGGGNQPQHF,TGTGCCATCGGAGGGGGCAATCAGCCCCAGCATTTT